A single T cell receptor beta chain is shown here with its context. CDR1 is SGDLS, CDR2 YYNGEE, per germline. Trimming took 4 bases from V and 4 from J; bases not matched to a gene: 9. This CDR3 has 15 residues. The authors' processing: The assay estimated nucleated cells by amplifying reference gene primers. Some clones are missing from TCRdb's copy, which holds only in-frame ones; the method was immunoSEQ multiplex PCR. From that table come the V and J calls and clone size; the DNA was used to work out D and trimming. The data show about 190,000 clones, around 85% seen once. This record belongs to a study of blood T cell repertoires in COVID-19. Overall study: Samples representing acute and convalescent COVID-19 were sourced from the United States, Italy and Spain.

The origin of this receptor is a man under 40 with acute or convalescent COVID-19. The rearrangement links TRBV9 to TRBJ1-2; 8 bases match TRBD1. Sequenced sample: peripheral blood. CDR3 sequence reads: CASSLNPTGAYGYTF. The CDR3 DNA reads TGTGCCAGCAGCTTGAACCCGACAGGGGCCTATGGCTACACCTTC.